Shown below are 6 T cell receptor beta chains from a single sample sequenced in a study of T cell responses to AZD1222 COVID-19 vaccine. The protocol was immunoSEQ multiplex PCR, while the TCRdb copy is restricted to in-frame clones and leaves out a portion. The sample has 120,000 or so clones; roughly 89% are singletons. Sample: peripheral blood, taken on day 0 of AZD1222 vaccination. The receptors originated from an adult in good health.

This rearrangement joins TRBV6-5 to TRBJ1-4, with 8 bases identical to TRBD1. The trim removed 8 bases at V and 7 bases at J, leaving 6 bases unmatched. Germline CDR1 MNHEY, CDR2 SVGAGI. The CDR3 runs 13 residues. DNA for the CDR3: TGTGCCAGCTCTGCAGGGGGCGTTGAAAAACTGTTTTTT. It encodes CASSAGGVEKLFF.

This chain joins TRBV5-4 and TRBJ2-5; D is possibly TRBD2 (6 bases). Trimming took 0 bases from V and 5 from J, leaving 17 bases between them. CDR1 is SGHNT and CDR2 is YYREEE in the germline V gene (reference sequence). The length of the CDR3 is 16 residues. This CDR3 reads CASSLGGGRIGETQYF. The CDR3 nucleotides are TGTGCCAGCAGCTTGGGAGGAGGGCGGATCGGGGAGACCCAGTACTTC.

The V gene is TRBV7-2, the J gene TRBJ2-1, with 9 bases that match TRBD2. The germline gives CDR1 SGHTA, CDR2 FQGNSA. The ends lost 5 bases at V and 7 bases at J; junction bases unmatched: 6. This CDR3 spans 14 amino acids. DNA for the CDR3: TGTGCCAGCAGCCCGCGGGGGGGTTTAAATGAGCAGTTCTTC. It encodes CASSPRGGLNEQFF.

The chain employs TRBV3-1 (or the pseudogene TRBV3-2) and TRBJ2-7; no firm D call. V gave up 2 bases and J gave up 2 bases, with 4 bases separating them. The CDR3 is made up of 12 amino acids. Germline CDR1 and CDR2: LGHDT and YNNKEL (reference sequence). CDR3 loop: CASSQRAYEQYF. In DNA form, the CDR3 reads TGTGCCAGCAGCCAAAGGGCCTACGAGCAGTACTTC.

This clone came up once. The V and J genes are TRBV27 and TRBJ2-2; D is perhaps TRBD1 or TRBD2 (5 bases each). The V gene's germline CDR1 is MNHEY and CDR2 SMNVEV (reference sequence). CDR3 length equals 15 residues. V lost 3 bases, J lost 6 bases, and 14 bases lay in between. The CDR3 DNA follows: TGTGCCAGCAGTTTGGTTTGGGGGAGTCCCGGGGAGCTGTTTTTT. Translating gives CASSLVWGSPGELFF.

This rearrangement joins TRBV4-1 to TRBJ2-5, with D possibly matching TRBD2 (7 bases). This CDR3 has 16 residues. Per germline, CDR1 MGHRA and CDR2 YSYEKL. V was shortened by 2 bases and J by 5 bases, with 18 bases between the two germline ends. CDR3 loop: CASSQSLGGGDETQYF. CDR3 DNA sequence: TGCGCCAGCAGCCAATCCCTAGGGGGAGGGGATGAGACCCAGTACTTC.